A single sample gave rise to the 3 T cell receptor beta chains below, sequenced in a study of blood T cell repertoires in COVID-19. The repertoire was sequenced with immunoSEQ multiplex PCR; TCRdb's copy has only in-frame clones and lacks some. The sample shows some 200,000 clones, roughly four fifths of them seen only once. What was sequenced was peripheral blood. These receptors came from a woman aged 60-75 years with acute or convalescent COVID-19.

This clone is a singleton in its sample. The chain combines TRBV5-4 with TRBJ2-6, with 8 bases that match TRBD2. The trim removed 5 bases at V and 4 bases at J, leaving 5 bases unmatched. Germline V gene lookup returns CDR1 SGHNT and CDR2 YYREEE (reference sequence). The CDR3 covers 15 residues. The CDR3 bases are TGTGCCAGCAGAGGGACTAGTGCCGGGGCCAACGTCCTGACTTTC. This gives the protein CASRGTSAGANVLTF.

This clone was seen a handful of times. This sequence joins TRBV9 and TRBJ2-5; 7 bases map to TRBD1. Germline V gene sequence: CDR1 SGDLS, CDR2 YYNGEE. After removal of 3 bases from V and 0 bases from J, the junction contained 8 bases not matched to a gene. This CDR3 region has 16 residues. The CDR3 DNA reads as TGTGCCAGCAGCGAGAGTCAAGGGGGCAACCAAGAGACCCAGTACTTC. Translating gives CASSESQGGNQETQYF.

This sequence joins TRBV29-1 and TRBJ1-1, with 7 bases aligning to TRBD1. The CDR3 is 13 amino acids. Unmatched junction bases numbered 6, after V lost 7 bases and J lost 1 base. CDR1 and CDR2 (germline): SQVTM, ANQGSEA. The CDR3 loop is CSGRQGWNTEAFF. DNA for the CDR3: TGCAGCGGACGACAGGGATGGAACACTGAAGCTTTCTTT.